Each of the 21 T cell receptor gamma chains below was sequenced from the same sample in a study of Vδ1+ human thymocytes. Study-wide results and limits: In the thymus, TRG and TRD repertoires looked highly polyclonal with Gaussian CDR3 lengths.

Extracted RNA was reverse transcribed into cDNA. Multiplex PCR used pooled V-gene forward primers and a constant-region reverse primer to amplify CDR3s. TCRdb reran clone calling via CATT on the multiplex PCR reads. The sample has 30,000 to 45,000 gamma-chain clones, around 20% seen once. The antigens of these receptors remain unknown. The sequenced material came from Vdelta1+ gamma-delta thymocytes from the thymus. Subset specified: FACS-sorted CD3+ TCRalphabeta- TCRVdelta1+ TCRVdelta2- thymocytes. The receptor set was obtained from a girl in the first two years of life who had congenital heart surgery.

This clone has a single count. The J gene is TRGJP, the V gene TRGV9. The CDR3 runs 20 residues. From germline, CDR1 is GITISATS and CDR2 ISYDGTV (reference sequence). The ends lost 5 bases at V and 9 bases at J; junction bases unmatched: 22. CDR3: CALWGVQLRTVVLGKKIKVF. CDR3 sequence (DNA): TGTGCCTTGTGGGGGGTCCAACTTCGAACCGTTGTGTTGGGCAAAAAAATCAAGGTATTT.

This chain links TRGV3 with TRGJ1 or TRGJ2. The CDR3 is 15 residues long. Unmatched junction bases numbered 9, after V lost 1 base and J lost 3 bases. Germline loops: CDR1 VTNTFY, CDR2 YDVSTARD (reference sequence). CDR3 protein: CATWDREASYYKKLF. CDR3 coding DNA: TGTGCCACCTGGGACAGAGAGGCCTCTTATTATAAGAAACTCTTT.

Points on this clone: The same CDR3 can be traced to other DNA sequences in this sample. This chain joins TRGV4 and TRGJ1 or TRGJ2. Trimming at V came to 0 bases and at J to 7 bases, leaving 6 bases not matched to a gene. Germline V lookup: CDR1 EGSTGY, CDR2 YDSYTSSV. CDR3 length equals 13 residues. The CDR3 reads CATWDGFGYKKLF. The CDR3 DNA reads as TGTGCCACCTGGGATGGGTTTGGATATAAGAAACTCTTT.

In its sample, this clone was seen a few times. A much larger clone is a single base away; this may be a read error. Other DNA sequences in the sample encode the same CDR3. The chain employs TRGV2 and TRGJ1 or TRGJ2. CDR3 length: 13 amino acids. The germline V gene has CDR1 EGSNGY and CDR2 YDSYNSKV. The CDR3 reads CATWDGPGYKKLF. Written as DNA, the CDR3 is TGTGCCACCTGGGACGGGCCAGGTTATAAGAAGCTCTTT.

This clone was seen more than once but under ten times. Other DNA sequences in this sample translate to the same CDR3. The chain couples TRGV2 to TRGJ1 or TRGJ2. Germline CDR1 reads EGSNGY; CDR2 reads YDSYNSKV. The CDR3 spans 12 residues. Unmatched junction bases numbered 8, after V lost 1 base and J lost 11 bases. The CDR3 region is CATWDGPREKLF. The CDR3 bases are TGTGCCACCTGGGACGGCCCCAGGGAGAAACTCTTT.

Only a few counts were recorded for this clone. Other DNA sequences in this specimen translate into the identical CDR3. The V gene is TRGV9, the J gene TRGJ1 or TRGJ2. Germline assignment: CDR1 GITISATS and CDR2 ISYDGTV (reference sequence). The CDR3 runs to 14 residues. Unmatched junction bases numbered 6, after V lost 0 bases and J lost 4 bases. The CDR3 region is CALWEVHRYYKKLF. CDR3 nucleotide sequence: TGTGCCTTGTGGGAGGTGCACAGGTATTATAAGAAACTCTTT.

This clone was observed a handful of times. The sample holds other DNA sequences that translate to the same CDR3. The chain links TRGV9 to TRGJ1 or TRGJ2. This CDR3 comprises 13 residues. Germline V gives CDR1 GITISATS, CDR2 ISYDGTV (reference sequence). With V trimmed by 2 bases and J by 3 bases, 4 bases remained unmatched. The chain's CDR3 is CALWEDPYYKKLF. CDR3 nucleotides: TGTGCCTTGTGGGAGGACCCTTATTATAAGAAACTCTTT.

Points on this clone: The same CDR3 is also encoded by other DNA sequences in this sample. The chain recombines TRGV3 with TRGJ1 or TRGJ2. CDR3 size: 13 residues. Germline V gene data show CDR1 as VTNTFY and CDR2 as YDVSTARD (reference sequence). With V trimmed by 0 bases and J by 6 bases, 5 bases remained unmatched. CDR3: CATWDRRPYKKLF. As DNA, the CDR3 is TGTGCCACCTGGGACAGGCGACCTTATAAGAAACTCTTT.

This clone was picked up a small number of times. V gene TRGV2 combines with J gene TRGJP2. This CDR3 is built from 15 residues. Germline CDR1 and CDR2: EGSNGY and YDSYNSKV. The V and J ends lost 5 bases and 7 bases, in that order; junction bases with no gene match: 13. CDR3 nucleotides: TGTGCCACCTGGGTCCTAACACGGACTGATTGGATCAAGACGTTT. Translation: CATWVLTRTDWIKTF.

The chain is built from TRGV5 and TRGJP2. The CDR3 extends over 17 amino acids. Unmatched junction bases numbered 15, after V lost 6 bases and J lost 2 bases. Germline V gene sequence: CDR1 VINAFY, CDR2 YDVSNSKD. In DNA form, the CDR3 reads TGTGCCACCTGGAAAGGGGGAACGCTAAGTAGTGATTGGATCAAGACGTTT. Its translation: CATWKGGTLSSDWIKTF.

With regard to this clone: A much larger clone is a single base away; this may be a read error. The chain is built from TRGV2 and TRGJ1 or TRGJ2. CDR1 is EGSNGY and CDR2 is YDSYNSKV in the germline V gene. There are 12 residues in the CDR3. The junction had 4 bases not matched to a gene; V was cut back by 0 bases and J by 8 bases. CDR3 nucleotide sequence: TGTGCCACCTGGGACGGGCAACATAAGAAACTCTTT. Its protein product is CATWDGQHKKLF.

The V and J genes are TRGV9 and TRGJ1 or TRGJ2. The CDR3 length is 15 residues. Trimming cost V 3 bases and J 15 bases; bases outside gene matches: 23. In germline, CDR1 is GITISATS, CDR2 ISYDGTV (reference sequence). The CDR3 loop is CALWESPALLLSRLF. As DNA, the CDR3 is TGTGCCTTGTGGGAGTCGCCCGCCCTTTTATTAAGTCGACTCTTT.

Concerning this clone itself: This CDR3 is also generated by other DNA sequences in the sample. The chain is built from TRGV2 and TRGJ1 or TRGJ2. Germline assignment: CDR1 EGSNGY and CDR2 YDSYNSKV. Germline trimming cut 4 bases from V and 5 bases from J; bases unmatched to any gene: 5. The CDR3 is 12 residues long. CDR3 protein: CATWDAHYKKLF. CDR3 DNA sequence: TGTGCCACCTGGGATGCACATTATAAGAAACTCTTT.

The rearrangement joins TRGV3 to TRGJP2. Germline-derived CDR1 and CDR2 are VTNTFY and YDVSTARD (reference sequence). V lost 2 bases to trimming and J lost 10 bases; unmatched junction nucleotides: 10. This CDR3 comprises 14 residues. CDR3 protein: CATWDKHRGWIKTF. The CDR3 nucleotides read TGTGCCACCTGGGACAAGCACAGGGGTTGGATCAAGACGTTT.

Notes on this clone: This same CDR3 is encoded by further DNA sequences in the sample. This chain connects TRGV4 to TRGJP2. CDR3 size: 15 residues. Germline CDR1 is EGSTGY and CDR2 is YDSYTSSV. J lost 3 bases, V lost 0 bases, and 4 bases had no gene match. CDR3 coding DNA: TGTGCCACCTGGGATGGGCCTGGTAGTGATTGGATCAAGACGTTT. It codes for CATWDGPGSDWIKTF.

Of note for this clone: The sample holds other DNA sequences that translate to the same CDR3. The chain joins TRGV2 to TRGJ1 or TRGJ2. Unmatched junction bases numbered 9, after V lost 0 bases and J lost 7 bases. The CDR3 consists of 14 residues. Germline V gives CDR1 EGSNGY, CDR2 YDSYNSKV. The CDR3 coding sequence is TGTGCCACCTGGGACGGGCCGGTTGACTATAAGAAACTCTTT. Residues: CATWDGPVDYKKLF.

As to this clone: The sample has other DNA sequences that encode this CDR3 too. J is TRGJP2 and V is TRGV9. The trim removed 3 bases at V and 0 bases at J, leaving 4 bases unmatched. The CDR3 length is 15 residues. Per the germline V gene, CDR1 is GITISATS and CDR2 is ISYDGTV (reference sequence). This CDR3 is CALWEIDSSDWIKTF. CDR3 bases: TGTGCCTTGTGGGAGATTGATAGTAGTGATTGGATCAAGACGTTT.

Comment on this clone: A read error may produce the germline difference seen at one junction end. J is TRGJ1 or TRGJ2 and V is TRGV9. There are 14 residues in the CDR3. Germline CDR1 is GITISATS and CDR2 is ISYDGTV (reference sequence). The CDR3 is CALWVPKNYYKKLF. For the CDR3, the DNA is TGTGCCCTGTGGGTGCCTAAAAATTATTATAAGAAACTCTTT.

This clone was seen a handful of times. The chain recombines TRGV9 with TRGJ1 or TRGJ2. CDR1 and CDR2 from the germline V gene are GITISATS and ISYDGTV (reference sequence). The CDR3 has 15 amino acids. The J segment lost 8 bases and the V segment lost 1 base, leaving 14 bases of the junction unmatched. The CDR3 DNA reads TGTGCCTTGTGGGAGGTTACCAAAGTTTCGGATAAGAAACTCTTT. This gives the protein CALWEVTKVSDKKLF.

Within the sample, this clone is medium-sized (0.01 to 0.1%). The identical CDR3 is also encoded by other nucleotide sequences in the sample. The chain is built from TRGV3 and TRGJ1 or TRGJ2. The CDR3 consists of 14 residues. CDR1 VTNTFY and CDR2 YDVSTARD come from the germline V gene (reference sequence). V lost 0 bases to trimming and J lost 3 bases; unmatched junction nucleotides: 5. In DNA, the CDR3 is TGTGCCACCTGGGACAGGCGGGGTTATTATAAGAAACTCTTT. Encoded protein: CATWDRRGYYKKLF.

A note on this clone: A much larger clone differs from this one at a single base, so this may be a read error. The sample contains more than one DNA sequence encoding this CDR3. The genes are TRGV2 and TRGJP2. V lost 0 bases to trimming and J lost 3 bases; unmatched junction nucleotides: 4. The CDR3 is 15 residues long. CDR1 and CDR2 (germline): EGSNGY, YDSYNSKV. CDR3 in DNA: TGTGCCACCTGGGACGGGCCAGGTAGTGATTGGATCAAGACGTTT. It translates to CATWDGPGSDWIKTF.